A selection of T cell receptor beta chains follows, all from one sample in a study of graft-versus-host responses after intestinal transplantation. The method was immunoSEQ multiplex PCR; TCRdb's version includes in-frame clones alone and lacks a portion of them. In the table there are roughly 15,000 clones, roughly 60% of which are singletons. Sequencing used ileum tissue, obtained 524 days after transplant. These receptors all come from a human patient who received an intestinal transplant, so some T cells may come from the graft donor. Each CDR3 is given with its conserved first and last residue. The order of the fields is J gene, clone size, D gene, V gene, CDR3 protein, CDR3 DNA. The D gene is left open where the match is weak. Part of the rows lack a size; the others show once, few, many or a class for expanded clones.

TRBJ2-3 NA TRBD2 TRBV4-3 CASSQELSGGADTQYF TGCGCCAGCAGCCAAGAACTTAGCGGGGGGGCAGATACGCAGTATTTT
TRBJ2-7 NA TRBD1 TRBV30 CAWSPPGQSYQQYF TGTGCCTGGAGTCCACCGGGACAGAGCTACCAGCAGTACTTC
TRBJ2-1 once TRBD2 TRBV6-4 CASSEGTSGGNEQFF TGTGCCAGCAGTGAAGGGACTAGCGGGGGTAATGAGCAGTTCTTC
TRBJ2-1 NA NA TRBV25-1 CASSELRQGSYNEQFF TGTGCCAGCAGTGAATTAAGGCAGGGGTCCTACAATGAGCAGTTCTTC
TRBJ1-6 NA NA TRBV6-5 CASRTLSSYNSPLHF TGTGCCAGCAGGACTCTTAGCTCCTATAATTCACCCCTCCACTTT
TRBJ2-3 NA NA TRBV28 CASSSTGLISDTQYF TGTGCCAGCAGCTCTACAGGGCTTATTTCAGATACGCAGTATTTT
TRBJ2-7 few TRBD2 TRBV14 CASSLVAGYEQYF TGTGCCAGCAGCCTGGTAGCGGGGTACGAGCAGTACTTC
TRBJ2-2 NA TRBD2 TRBV10-2 CASKSGGGVGELFF TGCGCCAGCAAAAGCGGGGGGGGTGTCGGGGAGCTGTTTTTT
TRBJ1-1 NA TRBD1 TRBV6-6 CASSYGGQGATEAFF TGTGCCAGCAGTTACGGGGGACAGGGGGCTACTGAAGCTTTCTTT
TRBJ2-7 NA TRBD1 TRBV15 CATSSIRQGAEQYF TGTGCCACCAGCAGCATTCGACAGGGAGCCGAGCAGTACTTC
TRBJ2-1 NA TRBD2 TRBV7-2 CASSLVASGGANEQFF TGTGCCAGCAGCTTAGTGGCTAGCGGGGGGGCCAATGAGCAGTTCTTC
TRBJ2-7 NA TRBD1 TRBV4-1 CAGSQNGQVGIYEQYF TGCGCCGGCAGCCAAAATGGACAGGTGGGGATATACGAGCAGTACTTC
TRBJ1-1 NA NA TRBV19 CASSTVTDTEAFF TGTGCCAGTAGCACAGTGACGGACACTGAAGCTTTCTTT
TRBJ1-2 NA TRBD1 TRBV30 CASQNRGNYGYTF TGTGCCTCCCAGAACAGGGGAAACTATGGCTACACCTTC
TRBJ1-5 NA NA TRBV6-5 CASSTSDKYNQPQHF TGTGCCAGCAGCACCTCGGACAAATACAATCAGCCCCAGCATTTT